Shown below are 7 T cell receptor beta chains from a single sample sequenced in a study of blood T cells in healthy people across ages. It was with a sample-barcoded 5' primer and a J-beta primer mix that a second PCR of about 7 to 12 cycles was run. One entry per CDR3 protein results from TCRdb running MiXCR on the 5' RACE reads. The sample holds 600,000 to 850,000 distinct CDR3 sequences, 25% seen once. In addition, the sample was reused for a study of T cells of mothers and their children.

Sequencing was carried out using blood. These receptors all come from a boy aged 10-17 years in good health.

The rearrangement joins TRBV9 to TRBJ2-5; TRBD1 matches 8 bases. The germline V gene has CDR1 SGDLS and CDR2 YYNGEE. The CDR3 totals 14 residues. The ends lost 0 bases at V and 3 bases at J; junction bases unmatched: 1. The CDR3 DNA follows: TGTGCCAGCAGCGTAGAGGGACAGGAAGAGACCCAGTACTTC. Encoded protein: CASSVEGQEETQYF.

The chain carries TRBV7-2 and TRBJ1-2, with 10 bases that match TRBD1. From germline, CDR1 is SGHTA and CDR2 FQGNSA. V lost 1 base, J lost 4 bases, and 6 bases stayed unmatched. The CDR3 spans 16 residues. CDR3 bases: TGTGCCAGCAGCTTAGAGTACCGGACAGGGGGCTATGGCTACACCTTC. This sequence encodes CASSLEYRTGGYGYTF.

The sample holds a few counts of this clonotype. The chain couples TRBV6-1 to TRBJ2-5; TRBD2 is a possible D gene (5 bases). The last part of the DNA fits TRBJ2-7 better; the J call may be wrong. This CDR3 spans 13 amino acids. CDR1 is MNHNS and CDR2 is SASEGT in the germline V gene. CDR3 sequence reads: CASEGIVSYEQYF. The CDR3 bases are TGTGCCAGCGAGGGCATAGTCTCCTACGAGCAGTACTTC.

The count of this clonotype is one. V usage is TRBV12-5 and J usage is TRBJ2-5; no firm D call. V lost 0 bases to trimming and J lost 4 bases, with 12 bases between them. This CDR3 region has 15 residues. The germline CDR1 and CDR2 sequences are LGHNT and FRNRAP. CDR3 in amino acids: CASGLVDLPGETQYF. For the CDR3, the DNA is TGTGCTAGTGGTTTGGTAGACTTGCCCGGAGAGACCCAGTACTTC.

V gene TRBV20-1 combines with J gene TRBJ2-3, with D uncertain. Germline V CDR1 and CDR2: DFQATT, SNEGSKA (reference sequence). This CDR3 is built from 16 residues. Trimming stripped 0 bases from V and 3 bases from J, with 16 bases between. CDR3 sequence: CSARDRRPPVTDTQYF. CDR3 sequence (DNA): TGCAGTGCTAGAGATCGGAGACCGCCTGTGACAGATACGCAGTATTTT.

V gene TRBV6-2 or TRBV6-3 combines with J gene TRBJ2-7; no clear D gene. V lost 2 bases to trimming and J lost 0 bases, with 11 bases between them. The germline CDR1 and CDR2 sequences are MNHEY and SVGEGT. The CDR3 runs to 15 residues. CDR3 region: CASSYGTESSYEQYF. In nucleotides, the CDR3 is TGTGCCAGCAGTTACGGAACGGAGAGCTCCTACGAGCAGTACTTC.

The chain employs TRBV2 and TRBJ2-3; 11 nucleotides align to TRBD1. Per germline, CDR1 SNHLY and CDR2 FYNNEI. The CDR3 sequence is 15 residues long. V dropped 11 bases and J dropped 4; count of bases not matched to a gene: 11. The CDR3 DNA is TGTGCCGTCCCCTACGGGACAGGGGGATCAGATACGCAGTATTTT. It encodes CAVPYGTGGSDTQYF.